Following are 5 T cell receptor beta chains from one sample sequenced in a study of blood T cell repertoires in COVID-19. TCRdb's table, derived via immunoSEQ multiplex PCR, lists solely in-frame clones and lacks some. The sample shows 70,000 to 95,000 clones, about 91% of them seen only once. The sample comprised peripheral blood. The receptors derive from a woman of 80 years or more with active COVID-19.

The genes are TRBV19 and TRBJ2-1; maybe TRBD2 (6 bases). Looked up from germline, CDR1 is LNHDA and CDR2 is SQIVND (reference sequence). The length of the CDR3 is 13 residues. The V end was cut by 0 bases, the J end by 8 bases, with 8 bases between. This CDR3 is CASSIDPGDEQFF. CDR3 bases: TGTGCCAGTAGTATAGACCCGGGGGATGAGCAGTTCTTC.

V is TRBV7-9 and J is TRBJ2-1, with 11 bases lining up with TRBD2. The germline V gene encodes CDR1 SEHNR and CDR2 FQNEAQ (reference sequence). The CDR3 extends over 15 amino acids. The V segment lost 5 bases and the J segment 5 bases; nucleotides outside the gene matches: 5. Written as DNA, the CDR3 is TGTGCCAGCAGCGGACTAGCGGGCACGCACAATGAGCAGTTCTTC. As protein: CASSGLAGTHNEQFF.

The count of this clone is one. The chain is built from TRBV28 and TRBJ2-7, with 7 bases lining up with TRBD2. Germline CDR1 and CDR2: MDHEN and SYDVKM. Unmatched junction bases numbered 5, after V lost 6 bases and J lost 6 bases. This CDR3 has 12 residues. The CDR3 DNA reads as TGTGCCAGCAGCCGGGGAGGGTTCGAGCAGTACTTC. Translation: CASSRGGFEQYF.

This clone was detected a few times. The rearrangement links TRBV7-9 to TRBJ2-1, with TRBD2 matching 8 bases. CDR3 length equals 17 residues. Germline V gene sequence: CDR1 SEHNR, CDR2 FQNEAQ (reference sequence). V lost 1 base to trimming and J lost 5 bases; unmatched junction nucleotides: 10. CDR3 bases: TGTGCCAGCAGCTTAGGATCTAGCGGGCTTCCTGACAATGAGCAGTTCTTC. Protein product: CASSLGSSGLPDNEQFF.

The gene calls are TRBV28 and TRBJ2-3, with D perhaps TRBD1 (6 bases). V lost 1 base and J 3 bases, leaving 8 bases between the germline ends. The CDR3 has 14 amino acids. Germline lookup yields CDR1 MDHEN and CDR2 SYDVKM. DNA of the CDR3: TGTGCCAGCAGTTTATCAGGGGTTACAGATACGCAGTATTTT. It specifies CASSLSGVTDTQYF.